Listed below are T cell receptor beta chains from one sample, sequenced in a study of cytotoxic CD8 clonotypes in ibrutinib-treated CLL. The repertoire was sequenced with immunoSEQ multiplex PCR; TCRdb's copy has only in-frame clones and lacks some. The sample holds roughly 15,000 clones, around 81% seen once. Source: PBMCs, taken before ibrutinib treatment. These receptors were obtained from a human donor with chronic lymphocytic leukemia. Each CDR3 is given with its conserved first and last residue. Each record gives: D gene, clone size, V gene, J gene, CDR3 DNA, CDR3 protein. A D gene is named only where the DNA matches it firmly. For some rows the clone size is stated as once, few or many, or as a class when expanded; others skip it.

d_call: TRBD1
clone_size: NA
v_call: TRBV5-1
j_call: TRBJ2-7
cdr3_nt: TGCGCCAGCAGGAGGTTTGATCATGGACAGGGTCCCTACGAGCAGTACTTC
cdr3_aa: CASRRFDHGQGPYEQYF

d_call: NA
clone_size: NA
v_call: TRBV5-6
j_call: TRBJ1-2
cdr3_nt: TGTGCCAGCAGCCCTAGCAGGAGCTATGGCTACACCTTC
cdr3_aa: CASSPSRSYGYTF

d_call: TRBD1
clone_size: few
v_call: TRBV19
j_call: TRBJ1-2
cdr3_nt: TGTGCCAGTAGTTTTTGGGACAGGGACTCGGCAGGCTACACCTTC
cdr3_aa: CASSFWDRDSAGYTF

d_call: TRBD1
clone_size: NA
v_call: TRBV28
j_call: TRBJ1-4
cdr3_nt: TGTGCCAGCAGCACGACAGGGGTGGATGAAAAACTGTTTTTT
cdr3_aa: CASSTTGVDEKLFF

d_call: NA
clone_size: NA
v_call: TRBV2
j_call: TRBJ1-2
cdr3_nt: TGTGCCAGCAGTGAAGACCGGCTGGGCTATGGCTACACCTTC
cdr3_aa: CASSEDRLGYGYTF

d_call: NA
clone_size: NA
v_call: TRBV28
j_call: TRBJ2-7
cdr3_nt: TGTGCCAGCAGCTCAGGGGACGCGGGTGACTACGAGCAGTACTTC
cdr3_aa: CASSSGDAGDYEQYF

d_call: TRBD1
clone_size: few
v_call: TRBV6-5
j_call: TRBJ1-2
cdr3_nt: TGTGCCAGCAGTTACCTCGGACAGGGGGCGATCGGCTACACCTTC
cdr3_aa: CASSYLGQGAIGYTF

d_call: NA
clone_size: NA
v_call: TRBV28
j_call: TRBJ1-1
cdr3_nt: TGTGCCAGCAAAACGGCGGCAGGGCCTGAAGCTTTCTTT
cdr3_aa: CASKTAAGPEAFF

d_call: TRBD2
clone_size: NA
v_call: TRBV6-5
j_call: TRBJ2-2
cdr3_nt: TGTGCCAGCAGGGCTAGCGGGACCAACACCGGGGAGCTGTTTTTT
cdr3_aa: CASRASGTNTGELFF

d_call: NA
clone_size: few
v_call: TRBV7-9
j_call: TRBJ2-1
cdr3_nt: TGTGCCAGCAGCTTAGGAATGGGGGGAAAGGTTGAGCAGTTCTTC
cdr3_aa: CASSLGMGGKVEQFF

d_call: NA
clone_size: NA
v_call: TRBV27
j_call: TRBJ1-1
cdr3_nt: TGTGCCAGCAGTTTAGGGCCGAACACTGAAGCTTTCTTT
cdr3_aa: CASSLGPNTEAFF

d_call: TRBD2
clone_size: NA
v_call: TRBV6-6
j_call: TRBJ2-2
cdr3_nt: TGTGCCAGCACCGGACTAGCGAGAGTACGAGGGGAGCTGTTTTTT
cdr3_aa: CASTGLARVRGELFF

d_call: NA
clone_size: NA
v_call: TRBV28
j_call: TRBJ2-3
cdr3_nt: TGTGCCAGCAGTTTAAAGACTCCTAATACGCAGTATTTT
cdr3_aa: CASSLKTPNTQYF

d_call: TRBD2
clone_size: once
v_call: TRBV6-5
j_call: TRBJ2-1
cdr3_nt: TGTGCCAGCAACCGCGGGAGGCACGACAATGAGCAGTTCTTC
cdr3_aa: CASNRGRHDNEQFF

d_call: NA
clone_size: NA
v_call: TRBV19
j_call: TRBJ2-2
cdr3_nt: TGTGCCAGTAGTGCCCGGACCCTCACCGGGGAGCTGTTTTTT
cdr3_aa: CASSARTLTGELFF

d_call: TRBD2
clone_size: NA
v_call: TRBV29-1
j_call: TRBJ2-5
cdr3_nt: TGCAGCGTTGAAGAGGCTAGCGGGATTAAGGCGACCCAGTACTTC
cdr3_aa: CSVEEASGIKATQYF

d_call: TRBD1
clone_size: NA
v_call: TRBV7-6
j_call: TRBJ2-7
cdr3_nt: TGTGCCAGCAGCTTAGAGGACAGGGGTCGGGAGCAGTACTTC
cdr3_aa: CASSLEDRGREQYF

d_call: NA
clone_size: NA
v_call: TRBV28
j_call: TRBJ2-5
cdr3_nt: TGTGCCAGCACTCCCGGTGGAGTCAAGAAAACCCAGTACTTC
cdr3_aa: CASTPGGVKKTQYF

d_call: TRBD1
clone_size: NA
v_call: TRBV19
j_call: TRBJ1-2
cdr3_nt: TGTGCCAGTAACCCAACAGGGGTAGGCTACACCTTC
cdr3_aa: CASNPTGVGYTF

d_call: TRBD1
clone_size: NA
v_call: TRBV5-4
j_call: TRBJ1-2
cdr3_nt: TGTGCCAGCAGCTCAAGGACAGGAGCGGTTTATAACTATGGCTACACCTTC
cdr3_aa: CASSSRTGAVYNYGYTF

d_call: TRBD1
clone_size: NA
v_call: TRBV7-9
j_call: TRBJ2-3
cdr3_nt: TGTGCCAGCAGCCCCGACAGGGTGGAAAGGTATTTT
cdr3_aa: CASSPDRVERYF

d_call: NA
clone_size: NA
v_call: TRBV19
j_call: TRBJ2-1
cdr3_nt: TGTGCCAGTAGTATATCCCCCCGAGGCGTCGTATACAATGAGCAGTTCTTC
cdr3_aa: CASSISPRGVVYNEQFF

d_call: TRBD1
clone_size: few
v_call: TRBV14
j_call: TRBJ2-7
cdr3_nt: TGTGCCAGCAGCCAAGGGACAGGGATCAGCATCTACGAGCAGTACTTC
cdr3_aa: CASSQGTGISIYEQYF

d_call: TRBD2
clone_size: NA
v_call: TRBV5-1
j_call: TRBJ2-7
cdr3_nt: TGCGCCAGCAGCTTCGCGGGAGGGGTCTCCTACGAGCAGTACTTC
cdr3_aa: CASSFAGGVSYEQYF

d_call: TRBD2
clone_size: medium-sized
v_call: TRBV13
j_call: TRBJ2-3
cdr3_nt: TGTGCCAGCAGCTTAAAGTCTAGCGGATTCACAGATACGCAGTATTTT
cdr3_aa: CASSLKSSGFTDTQYF

d_call: NA
clone_size: NA
v_call: TRBV11-3
j_call: TRBJ2-1
cdr3_nt: TGTGCCAGCAGCTCTGCGACGGGCAGATCGATCAATGAGCAGTTCTTC
cdr3_aa: CASSSATGRSINEQFF

d_call: TRBD1
clone_size: NA
v_call: TRBV10-3
j_call: TRBJ2-1
cdr3_nt: TGTGCCATCAGTCCGGGACAGGGAAACAATGAGCAGTTCTTC
cdr3_aa: CAISPGQGNNEQFF

d_call: NA
clone_size: NA
v_call: TRBV28
j_call: TRBJ1-2
cdr3_nt: TGTGCCAGCAGTGGGACGTGGACGGCGGATGGCTACACCTTC
cdr3_aa: CASSGTWTADGYTF

d_call: NA
clone_size: NA
v_call: TRBV25-1
j_call: TRBJ1-5
cdr3_nt: TGTGCCAGCAGTGATTTTGTCGGGAATCAGCCCCAGCATTTT
cdr3_aa: CASSDFVGNQPQHF

d_call: TRBD2
clone_size: once
v_call: TRBV7-9
j_call: TRBJ2-1
cdr3_nt: TGTGCCAGCAGCCCGGAACTAGCGGCCAATGAGCAGTTCTTC
cdr3_aa: CASSPELAANEQFF

d_call: NA
clone_size: NA
v_call: TRBV7-9
j_call: TRBJ1-2
cdr3_nt: TGTGCCAGCAGCTTAGTCCCAGGAGGAGCGGGCTACACCTTC
cdr3_aa: CASSLVPGGAGYTF

d_call: NA
clone_size: few
v_call: TRBV27
j_call: TRBJ1-2
cdr3_nt: TGTGCCAGCAGTTTACGGGGGCTCAATGGCTACACCTTC
cdr3_aa: CASSLRGLNGYTF

d_call: TRBD1
clone_size: NA
v_call: TRBV6-5
j_call: TRBJ2-7
cdr3_nt: TGTGCCAGCAAGCAAGAGACAGGGAGCTCCTACGAGCAGTACTTC
cdr3_aa: CASKQETGSSYEQYF

d_call: TRBD2
clone_size: NA
v_call: TRBV11-2
j_call: TRBJ2-1
cdr3_nt: TGTGCCAGCAGCTTAGATATTCCTAGCGGGAGGGACAATGAGCAGTTCTTC
cdr3_aa: CASSLDIPSGRDNEQFF

d_call: TRBD2
clone_size: NA
v_call: TRBV19
j_call: TRBJ2-7
cdr3_nt: TGTGCCAGTAGTATATTCGGCGGGAGAAGCTACGAGCAGTACTTC
cdr3_aa: CASSIFGGRSYEQYF

d_call: NA
clone_size: NA
v_call: TRBV19
j_call: TRBJ2-3
cdr3_nt: TGTGCCAGTGGGGATCGGGGCAGCACAGATACGCAGTATTTT
cdr3_aa: CASGDRGSTDTQYF

d_call: NA
clone_size: NA
v_call: TRBV28
j_call: TRBJ2-6
cdr3_nt: TGTGCCAGCAGTTTATCAGACCCACTAACGGAACCTGGGGCCAACGTCCTGACTTTC
cdr3_aa: CASSLSDPLTEPGANVLTF

d_call: NA
clone_size: NA
v_call: TRBV7-3
j_call: TRBJ2-5
cdr3_nt: TGTGCCAGCAGCTTAATGGGTCAGGGCTCGGAGACCCAGTACTTC
cdr3_aa: CASSLMGQGSETQYF

d_call: NA
clone_size: NA
v_call: TRBV5-1
j_call: TRBJ2-5
cdr3_nt: TGCGCCAGCCGGACGGAATGGGACACCTCAACCCAGTACTTC
cdr3_aa: CASRTEWDTSTQYF

d_call: NA
clone_size: NA
v_call: TRBV2
j_call: TRBJ1-4
cdr3_nt: TGTGCCAGCCAGGAGGGGGAGTCGGAAAAACTGTTTTTT
cdr3_aa: CASQEGESEKLFF

d_call: TRBD1
clone_size: NA
v_call: TRBV29-1
j_call: TRBJ2-1
cdr3_nt: TGCAGCGTCACGGGACAGGACAATGAGCAGTTCTTC
cdr3_aa: CSVTGQDNEQFF

d_call: NA
clone_size: NA
v_call: TRBV6-6
j_call: TRBJ1-1
cdr3_nt: TGTGCCAGCAGGAATCCGACAGGCCCCGAAGCTTTCTTT
cdr3_aa: CASRNPTGPEAFF

d_call: TRBD2
clone_size: NA
v_call: TRBV9
j_call: TRBJ2-4
cdr3_nt: TGTGCCAGCAGCCCAAGACTAGCGGGAGATCGAAACATTCAGTACTTC
cdr3_aa: CASSPRLAGDRNIQYF

d_call: NA
clone_size: NA
v_call: TRBV18
j_call: TRBJ1-1
cdr3_nt: TGTGCCGGGTCACAGGGTGAGGTCACTGAAGCTTTCTTT
cdr3_aa: CAGSQGEVTEAFF

d_call: TRBD2
clone_size: NA
v_call: TRBV19
j_call: TRBJ2-7
cdr3_nt: TGTGCCAGTAGTATTCAGCCGGGACAGTATACGCCGGGGACTAGCGGGAGGGCCTTCTACGAGCAGTACTTC
cdr3_aa: CASSIQPGQYTPGTSGRAFYEQYF

d_call: NA
clone_size: NA
v_call: TRBV11-3
j_call: TRBJ2-7
cdr3_nt: TGTGCCAGCAGCTTAGGTCGGTTCTCGCACGAGCAGTACTTC
cdr3_aa: CASSLGRFSHEQYF

d_call: NA
clone_size: NA
v_call: TRBV11-2
j_call: TRBJ2-7
cdr3_nt: TGTGCCAGCAGCTTAGTCACCTTCTCCTACGAGCAGTACTTC
cdr3_aa: CASSLVTFSYEQYF

d_call: NA
clone_size: NA
v_call: TRBV28
j_call: TRBJ2-7
cdr3_nt: TGTGCCAGCAGTCGGAGCGGACGGAGGTTCTCGGAACCGGGCTCCTACGAGCAGTACTTC
cdr3_aa: CASSRSGRRFSEPGSYEQYF

d_call: TRBD2
clone_size: once
v_call: TRBV10-3
j_call: TRBJ2-7
cdr3_nt: TGTGCCATCAGTGTCCTAGCGGACTCCTACGAGCAGTACTTC
cdr3_aa: CAISVLADSYEQYF

d_call: NA
clone_size: NA
v_call: TRBV6-5
j_call: TRBJ2-1
cdr3_nt: TGTGCCAGCAGTTACTCGGGAGTGGACCTCTACAATGAGCAGTTCTTC
cdr3_aa: CASSYSGVDLYNEQFF

d_call: TRBD2
clone_size: NA
v_call: TRBV4-2
j_call: TRBJ2-7
cdr3_nt: TGTGCCAGCAGCCGGACTAGCGGGAGAGCCCCGTACGAGCAGTACTTC
cdr3_aa: CASSRTSGRAPYEQYF

d_call: NA
clone_size: NA
v_call: TRBV15
j_call: TRBJ2-2
cdr3_nt: TGTGCCACCAGCAGAAAAGGGGGGGTCGGGGAGCTGTTTTTT
cdr3_aa: CATSRKGGVGELFF

d_call: NA
clone_size: NA
v_call: TRBV19
j_call: TRBJ1-1
cdr3_nt: TGTGCCAGTACCTCCGGTGGCATATCGAACACTGAAGCTTTCTTT
cdr3_aa: CASTSGGISNTEAFF

d_call: NA
clone_size: NA
v_call: TRBV27
j_call: TRBJ2-2
cdr3_nt: TGTGCCAGCAGTCGGGACCGCCGGAACACCGGGGAGCTGTTTTTT
cdr3_aa: CASSRDRRNTGELFF

d_call: TRBD1
clone_size: few
v_call: TRBV18
j_call: TRBJ1-2
cdr3_nt: TGTGCCAGCTCACAGGGGACAGGAGATGGCTACACCTTC
cdr3_aa: CASSQGTGDGYTF

d_call: NA
clone_size: NA
v_call: TRBV19
j_call: TRBJ2-2
cdr3_nt: TGTGCCAGTAGTATAGAGGGGGGCAGATCCACCGAGGAGCTGTTTTTT
cdr3_aa: CASSIEGGRSTEELFF

d_call: NA
clone_size: NA
v_call: TRBV29-1
j_call: TRBJ2-1
cdr3_nt: TGCAGCGTTGAACTGAGGGACTGGGAGCAGTTCTTC
cdr3_aa: CSVELRDWEQFF

d_call: TRBD1
clone_size: NA
v_call: TRBV4-3
j_call: TRBJ2-7
cdr3_nt: TGCGCCAGCAGCCCGGACAGGTATGCCGCGAGCGAGCAGTACTTC
cdr3_aa: CASSPDRYAASEQYF

d_call: NA
clone_size: once
v_call: TRBV19
j_call: TRBJ2-4
cdr3_nt: TGTGCCAGTAGAGCGGGACAGGACCGAAACATTCAGTACTTC
cdr3_aa: CASRAGQDRNIQYF